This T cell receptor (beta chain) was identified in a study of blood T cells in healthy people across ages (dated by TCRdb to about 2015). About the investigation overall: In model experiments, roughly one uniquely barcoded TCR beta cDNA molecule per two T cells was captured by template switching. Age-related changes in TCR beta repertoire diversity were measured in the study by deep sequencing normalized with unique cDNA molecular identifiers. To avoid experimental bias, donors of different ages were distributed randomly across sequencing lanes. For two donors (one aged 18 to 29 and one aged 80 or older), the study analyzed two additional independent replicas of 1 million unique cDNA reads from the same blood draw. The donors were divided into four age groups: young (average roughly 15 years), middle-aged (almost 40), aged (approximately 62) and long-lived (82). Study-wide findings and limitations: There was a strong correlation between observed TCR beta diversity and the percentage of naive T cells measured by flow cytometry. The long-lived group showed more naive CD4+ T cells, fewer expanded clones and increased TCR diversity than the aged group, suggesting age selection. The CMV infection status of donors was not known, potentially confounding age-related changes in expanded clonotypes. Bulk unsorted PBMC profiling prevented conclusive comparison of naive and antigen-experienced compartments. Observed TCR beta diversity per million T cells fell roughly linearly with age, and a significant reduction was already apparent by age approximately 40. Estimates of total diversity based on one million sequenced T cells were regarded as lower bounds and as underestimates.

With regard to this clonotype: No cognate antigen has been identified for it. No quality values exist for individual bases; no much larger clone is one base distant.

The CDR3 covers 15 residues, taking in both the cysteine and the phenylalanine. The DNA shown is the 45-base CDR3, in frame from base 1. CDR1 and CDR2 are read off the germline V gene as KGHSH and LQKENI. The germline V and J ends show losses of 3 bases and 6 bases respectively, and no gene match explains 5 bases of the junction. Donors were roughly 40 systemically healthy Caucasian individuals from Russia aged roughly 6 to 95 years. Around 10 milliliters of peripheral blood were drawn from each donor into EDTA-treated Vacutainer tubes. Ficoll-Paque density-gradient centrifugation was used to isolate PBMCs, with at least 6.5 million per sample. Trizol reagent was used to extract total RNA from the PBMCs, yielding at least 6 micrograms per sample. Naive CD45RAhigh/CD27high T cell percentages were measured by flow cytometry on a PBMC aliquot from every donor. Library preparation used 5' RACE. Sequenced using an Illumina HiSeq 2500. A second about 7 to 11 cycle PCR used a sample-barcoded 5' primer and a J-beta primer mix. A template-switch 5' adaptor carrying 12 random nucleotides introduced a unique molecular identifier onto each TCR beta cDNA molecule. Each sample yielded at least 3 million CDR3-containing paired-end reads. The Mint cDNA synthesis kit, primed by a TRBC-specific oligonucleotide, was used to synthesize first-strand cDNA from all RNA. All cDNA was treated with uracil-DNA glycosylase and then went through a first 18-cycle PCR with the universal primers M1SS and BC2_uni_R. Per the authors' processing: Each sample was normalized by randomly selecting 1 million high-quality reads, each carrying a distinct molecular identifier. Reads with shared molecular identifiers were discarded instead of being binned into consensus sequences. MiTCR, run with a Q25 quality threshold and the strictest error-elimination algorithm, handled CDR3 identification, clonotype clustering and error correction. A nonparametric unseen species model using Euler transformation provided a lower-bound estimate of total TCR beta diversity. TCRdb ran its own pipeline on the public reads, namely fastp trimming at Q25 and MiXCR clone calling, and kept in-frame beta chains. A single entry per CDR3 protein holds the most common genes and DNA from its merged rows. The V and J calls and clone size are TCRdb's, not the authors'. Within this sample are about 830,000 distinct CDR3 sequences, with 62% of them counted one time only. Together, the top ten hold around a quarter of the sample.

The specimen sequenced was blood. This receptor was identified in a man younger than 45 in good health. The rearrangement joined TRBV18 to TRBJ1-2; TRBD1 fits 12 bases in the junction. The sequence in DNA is TGTGCCAGCTCACCCGGGACAGGGGGCAGGAATGGCTACACCTTC. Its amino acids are CASSPGTGGRNGYTF. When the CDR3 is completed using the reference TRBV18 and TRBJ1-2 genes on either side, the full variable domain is NAGVMQNPRHLVRRRGQEARLRCSPMKGHSHVYWYRQLPEEGLKFMVYLQKENIIDESGMPKERFSAEFPKEGPSILRIQQVVRGDSAAYFCASSPGTGGRNGYTFGSGTRLTVV.